The rows below give T cell receptor beta chains drawn from one sample of a study of shared T cell receptors in the human thymus. Some clones are missing from TCRdb's copy, which holds only in-frame ones; the method was immunoSEQ multiplex PCR. The sample shows about 610,000 clones, 88% of them seen only once. The sample was also reused in another study, on human thymus T cells.

What was sequenced was thymocytes. The receptor source for this set is a boy under two years old with a congenital heart defect. The CDR3 runs from the conserved cysteine through the conserved F or W. The D gene is left open where the match is weak. For some rows the clone size is stated as once, few or many, or as a class when expanded; others skip it.

TRBV21-1,TRBJ1-1,NA,once,CASSKNRSPGSEAFF,TGTGCCAGCAGCAAAAACCGGTCACCCGGGTCTGAAGCTTTCTTT
TRBV27,TRBJ2-7,NA,NA,CASKRQWGCEQYF,TGTGCCAGCAAGAGGCAGTGGGGCTGCGAGCAGTACTTC
TRBV28,TRBJ2-7,TRBD2,NA,CASSASGDSSYEQYF,TGTGCCAGCAGTGCTAGCGGAGATAGCTCCTACGAGCAGTACTTC
TRBV27,TRBJ1-1,TRBD1,NA,CASSFQGRGRDTEAFF,TGTGCCAGCAGTTTTCAGGGCAGGGGGCGCGACACTGAAGCTTTCTTT
TRBV9,TRBJ2-7,NA,NA,CASSVAGQGSTTLYEQYF,TGTGCCAGCAGCGTAGCGGGGCAGGGGTCCACAACCCTCTACGAGCAGTACTTC
TRBV27,TRBJ2-7,NA,NA,CAVRTGRSSYEQYF,TGTGCCGTCAGAACAGGGCGTAGCTCCTACGAGCAGTACTTC
TRBV7-6,TRBJ1-5,NA,NA,CASSSEGVGQPQHF,TGTGCCAGCAGCTCTGAGGGGGTCGGTCAGCCCCAGCATTTT
TRBV5-1,TRBJ2-3,TRBD2,NA,CASSPSSGRTDTQYF,TGCGCCAGCTCCCCATCTAGCGGGAGGACAGATACGCAGTATTTT
TRBV10-3,TRBJ2-7,NA,NA,CATSPAYEQYF,TGTGCCACGTCCCCAGCCTACGAGCAGTACTTC
TRBV4-2,TRBJ2-1,NA,NA,CASSQGENEQFF,TGTGCCAGCAGCCAAGGAGAAAATGAGCAGTTCTTC
TRBV27,TRBJ1-4,TRBD1,NA,CASSLLDGTAPATNEKLFF,TGTGCCAGCAGTTTATTGGACGGGACAGCTCCTGCAACTAATGAAAAACTGTTTTTT
TRBV27,TRBJ2-7,NA,NA,CASRSSPTLYEQYF,TGTGCCAGCAGATCTAGCCCTACCCTCTACGAGCAGTACTTC
TRBV5-5,TRBJ2-7,NA,NA,CASSLGTDYEQYF,TGTGCCAGCAGCTTGGGGACAGACTACGAGCAGTACTTC
TRBV11-2,TRBJ2-1,TRBD1,few,CASSRKGQNNEQFF,TGTGCCAGCAGCAGGAAGGGACAGAACAATGAGCAGTTCTTC
TRBV29-1,TRBJ2-1,TRBD2,NA,CSVEDFGSGAGINEQFF,TGCAGCGTTGAAGATTTTGGTAGCGGGGCAGGCATTAATGAGCAGTTCTTC
TRBV28,TRBJ2-4,TRBD1,NA,CASSWTGTIAKNIQYF,TGTGCCAGCAGTTGGACAGGGACAATAGCCAAAAACATTCAGTACTTC
TRBV25-1,TRBJ1-3,TRBD1,once,CASSKREDREEPGNTIYF,TGTGCCAGCAGTAAACGGGAGGACAGGGAGGAACCTGGAAACACCATATATTTT
TRBV5-1,TRBJ2-3,NA,few,CASSLSLWGVDTQYF,TGCGCCAGCAGCTTGTCACTTTGGGGGGTCGATACGCAGTATTTT
TRBV5-1,TRBJ2-2,TRBD1,once,CASSSRQGLSAGELFF,TGCGCCAGCAGCTCCCGACAGGGGCTGTCTGCCGGGGAGCTGTTTTTT
TRBV11-3,TRBJ1-1,NA,NA,CASTDHFIEDTEAFF,TGTGCCAGCACCGATCACTTCATCGAGGACACTGAAGCTTTCTTT
TRBV5-1,TRBJ2-7,NA,NA,CASSLGKTGTSPSREQYF,TGCGCCAGCAGCTTGGGCAAAACCGGGACATCCCCATCACGAGAGCAGTACTTC
TRBV5-1,TRBJ2-4,NA,NA,CASSSTLTRAKNIQYF,TGCGCCAGCAGCTCGACTCTGACTCGGGCCAAAAACATTCAGTACTTC
TRBV7-9,TRBJ1-5,NA,NA,CASSLEGIQPQHF,TGTGCCAGCAGCTTAGAGGGGATTCAGCCCCAGCATTTT
TRBV15,TRBJ1-4,NA,NA,CATSRDGEGGNEKLFF,TGTGCCACCAGCAGAGATGGGGAGGGAGGGAATGAAAAACTGTTTTTT
TRBV29-1,TRBJ2-7,TRBD2,NA,CSVGRGSDLSEQYF,TGCAGCGTTGGACGCGGGAGTGATCTTAGCGAGCAGTACTTC
TRBV6-5,TRBJ2-7,TRBD2,NA,CASSPKKGRDYEQYF,TGTGCCAGCAGTCCCAAAAAAGGGAGGGACTACGAGCAGTACTTC
TRBV21-1,TRBJ2-3,NA,NA,CASSLRESTDTQYF,TGTGCCAGCAGCTTGCGGGAGAGCACAGATACGCAGTATTTT
TRBV5-1,TRBJ1-1,NA,NA,CASRNDRNTEAFF,TGCGCCAGCAGGAATGACAGAAACACTGAAGCTTTCTTT
TRBV2,TRBJ2-3,NA,NA,CASSELTDTQYF,TGTGCCAGCAGTGAGCTAACAGATACGCAGTATTTT
TRBV5-3,TRBJ2-7,NA,NA,CARSLGGFKSYEQYF,TGTGCCAGAAGCTTGGGAGGCTTCAAATCCTACGAGCAGTACTTC
TRBV28,TRBJ2-7,TRBD1,NA,CASSLEKTGDPHEQYF,TGTGCCAGCAGTTTAGAAAAGACAGGGGACCCCCACGAGCAGTACTTC
TRBV11-3,TRBJ2-5,NA,NA,CASSLALVPQETQYF,TGTGCCAGCAGCTTAGCCCTAGTCCCCCAAGAGACCCAGTACTTC
TRBV5-1,TRBJ2-1,TRBD2,NA,CASTPRGGDEQFF,TGCGCCAGCACCCCTCGTGGGGGGGATGAGCAGTTCTTC
TRBV9,TRBJ2-6,TRBD2,NA,CASSGTSGSTLYGANVLTF,TGTGCCAGCAGCGGGACTAGCGGGAGTACACTATATGGGGCCAACGTCCTGACTTTC
TRBV5-4,TRBJ2-7,TRBD2,NA,CASSWGLAGEGEQYF,TGTGCCAGCAGCTGGGGACTAGCGGGAGAAGGCGAGCAGTACTTC
TRBV2,TRBJ2-3,TRBD2,NA,CASSVEGTSGSSSTDTQYF,TGTGCCAGCAGTGTGGAGGGCACTAGCGGGAGCTCTAGCACAGATACGCAGTATTTT
TRBV28,TRBJ2-7,NA,NA,CASGAYEQYF,TGTGCCAGCGGGGCCTACGAGCAGTACTTC
TRBV7-8,TRBJ2-7,NA,NA,CASSLEAGSYEQYF,TGTGCCAGCAGCTTAGAGGCAGGGTCCTACGAGCAGTACTTC
TRBV7-9,TRBJ2-7,NA,once,CASSPQDSRADYEQYF,TGTGCCAGCAGCCCGCAGGACTCTCGAGCTGACTACGAGCAGTACTTC
TRBV27,TRBJ2-7,NA,NA,CASSLYEQPDEQYF,TGTGCCAGCAGTTTATATGAACAGCCGGACGAGCAGTACTTC
TRBV6-4,TRBJ2-2,NA,NA,CASRGGNTGELFF,TGTGCCAGCAGAGGAGGGAACACCGGGGAGCTGTTTTTT
TRBV4-3,TRBJ1-6,TRBD1,NA,CASSSRDRASPSSPLHF,TGCGCCAGCAGCTCCCGGGACAGGGCCTCCCCTAGTTCACCCCTCCACTTT
TRBV7-6,TRBJ2-1,NA,NA,CASSLARAGNYNEQFF,TGTGCCAGCAGCTTAGCAAGGGCGGGGAATTACAATGAGCAGTTCTTC
TRBV5-4,TRBJ2-1,TRBD2,NA,CASSFRETSASYNEQFF,TGTGCCAGCAGCTTCAGGGAGACTAGCGCTTCCTACAATGAGCAGTTCTTC
TRBV5-6,TRBJ2-7,NA,NA,CASSLDRAPPYEQYF,TGTGCCAGCAGCTTGGACAGGGCCCCGCCCTACGAGCAGTACTTC
TRBV18,TRBJ2-7,NA,NA,CASSRDRSYEQYF,TGTGCCAGCTCACGAGACAGGAGCTACGAGCAGTACTTC
TRBV2,TRBJ2-2,TRBD2,NA,CASRAAGGPGSGELFF,TGTGCCAGCAGGGCTGCGGGAGGGCCGGGTAGCGGGGAGCTGTTTTTT
TRBV5-4,TRBJ2-3,TRBD2,NA,CASSLAGGTDTQYF,TGTGCCAGCAGCTTGGCGGGAGGTACAGATACGCAGTATTTT
TRBV14,TRBJ2-5,NA,NA,CASSQGERAETQYF,TGTGCCAGCAGCCAGGGAGAGAGGGCGGAGACCCAGTACTTC
TRBV6-1,TRBJ1-2,TRBD1,once,CASSEVDRGHVYGYTF,TGTGCCAGCAGTGAAGTGGACAGGGGGCATGTCTATGGCTACACCTTC
TRBV15,TRBJ2-1,TRBD2,NA,CATSEGTSGRANEQFF,TGTGCCACCAGCGAAGGGACTAGCGGGAGGGCCAATGAGCAGTTCTTC
TRBV19,TRBJ2-5,TRBD2,NA,CASSNQRGETQYF,TGTGCCAGTAGTAACCAGCGGGGGGAGACCCAGTACTTC
TRBV9,TRBJ2-7,TRBD2,NA,CASSSYTGGLAGEPSEQYF,TGTGCCAGCAGCTCATATACTGGGGGACTAGCGGGAGAACCCTCCGAGCAGTACTTC
TRBV11-3,TRBJ1-3,NA,few,CASIQGPLAIYF,TGTGCCAGCATCCAGGGCCCCCTCGCCATATATTTT
TRBV4-3,TRBJ2-1,TRBD2,NA,CASSQGDSGTRNEQFF,TGCGCCAGCAGCCAAGGAGATAGCGGGACACGGAATGAGCAGTTCTTC
TRBV15,TRBJ2-7,TRBD2,NA,CATSSHNLAGGDEQYF,TGTGCCACCAGCAGTCATAACCTGGCGGGAGGGGACGAGCAGTACTTC
TRBV14,TRBJ2-5,NA,NA,CASSPGTRTHQETQYF,TGTGCCAGCAGCCCCGGGACACGGACCCATCAAGAGACCCAGTACTTC
TRBV6-1,TRBJ2-7,TRBD2,NA,CASSPGAGAGYEQYF,TGTGCCAGCAGCCCCGGGGCGGGAGCAGGGTACGAGCAGTACTTC
TRBV6-9,TRBJ2-7,TRBD1,NA,CACPNLQGTYEQYF,TGTGCCTGCCCCAACCTACAGGGGACCTACGAGCAGTACTTC
TRBV14,TRBJ2-3,TRBD2,NA,CASRGPGLGPTDTQYF,TGTGCCAGCAGGGGGCCAGGACTAGGGCCCACAGATACGCAGTATTTT